Reported below is one TCR beta chain. The antigen this receptor binds is unknown. It has no much larger one-base neighbor in the sample; base qualities were not kept. Libraries were constructed by the immunoSEQ multiplex PCR assay. A mixture of 60 forward primers for TCR Vbeta segments and 13 reverse primers for TCR Jbeta segments was used in the multiplex PCR. A multiplex PCR assay on genomic DNA amplified the CDR3 region of rearranged TCR beta genes. On the Illumina HiSeq System, the amplified TCR beta libraries were sequenced as 87-base-pair reads. Regarding the original processing steps: In a later analysis, tens of millions of unique TCR beta chains were counted across the approximately 620 repertoires, and about 9.9 million of these chains were shared by at least two donors. To remove PCR and sequencing errors, raw reads were error-corrected and collapsed into unique sequences using a nearest-neighbor algorithm that merged closely related sequences. To assign V, D and J gene segments, CDR3 sequences were aligned to IMGT reference sequences. For a sequence to be retained, a match of at least six nucleotides was required to both a V gene segment and a J gene segment. Rearrangements were called productive when the CDR3 lacked stop codons and stayed in frame with V and J; all others were non-productive. Following IMGT convention, CDR3 was defined as the stretch from the second conserved V-encoded cysteine up to the conserved J-encoded phenylalanine. The earlier analysis of some 600 of the donors excluded sequences that lacked an unambiguous match to a single V gene segment. An earlier analysis of 500 to 700 of the donors classified V segments as functional when productive rearrangements were above 56.7% and as segregating when the standard deviation between donors was above 5%. A statistical classification framework was developed to diagnose cytomegalovirus status using the catalog of TCR beta chain sequences. In a later analysis, V and J genes were assigned by comparing TCR nucleotide sequences against IMGT/GENE-DB human TR gene sequences. In a later analysis, CDR3 sequences and most-parsimonious VDJ recombination scenarios were assigned using the TCRdist pipeline. In a later analysis, every TCR beta chain was defined by the combination of its CDR3 amino acid sequence and its V-gene family, and reads without a unique V-gene family were dropped. To address suspected cross-contamination and a sequencing artifact, a later analysis removed some 620 highly shared, low-generation-probability nucleotide sequences. In a later analysis, a clonal expansion index for each public chain was calculated from normalized within-repertoire ranks of inferred template counts. A later analysis computed generation probabilities with a VDJ recombination model fitted to out-of-frame rearrangements, and checked the results against IGoR. In a later analysis, hypergeometric tests were used to score TCR-TCR, TCR-HLA and TCR-CMV co-occurrence, with a repertoire-size bias correction applied to TCR pairs. To estimate false discovery rates, a later analysis permuted the HLA or CMV assignments 20 times. In a later analysis, co-occurring TCRs were grouped using DBSCAN, with TCRdist sequence similarity added in when clustering inside HLA-allele-positive subsets. Co-occurrence clustering excluded repertoires with fewer than 30,000 or more than 120,000 public chains, plus five with anomalous nucleotide sharing. TCRdb obtained this table from immuneACCESS and retained in-frame rearrangements with V and J assigned. These tables miss some clones; where compared with another copy, unresolved V genes account for less than half of the shortfall, and the remainder is unexplained. The DNA gave D and trimming, while V, J and clone size come from that table. Within this sample are approximately 130,000 clones, with around 77% of them counted one time only. More than 0.95% of the sample lies in the top ten.

The cohort comprised around 700 healthy bone marrow donors. All cohort members were sampled while nominally healthy, although unrecorded immune exposures were likely present. The donor was CMV seronegative and belonged to the group of 352 seronegative cohort members. A peripheral blood sample was provided by each donor, and peripheral blood mononuclear cells were used for TCR beta sequencing. Genomic DNA extraction from the blood cell samples was performed with the Qiagen DNeasy Blood Extraction Kit. The sample originates from a study of cytomegalovirus exposure and HLA in healthy donors (dated 2017 in TCRdb). Study-wide context: According to an earlier analysis of several hundred of the donors, about 170 million T cells yielded roughly 110 million unique TCR beta sequences and roughly 280 Gb of sequence data. An early release that covered about 640 HLA-typed donors contained approximately 300 gigabases of sequencing data and tens of millions of unique TCR sequences. Among the roughly 390 genotyped donors, around 81% belonged to the genetic ancestry cluster associated with self-reported Caucasian donors. The aim of the study was to test whether cataloging public T cell receptors could identify signatures of past pathogen exposure. The study used immunosequencing to profile the T cell repertoires of approximately 690 subjects and linked those repertoires to cytomegalovirus serostatus. Besides the first cohort of 500 to 700 subjects, a separate validation cohort made up of roughly 120 different subjects was used. The study combined high-throughput TCR immunosequencing, statistical association of individual TCRs with disease status, and machine learning to predict cytomegalovirus infection status. In a later analysis, previously published TCR beta repertoires from 670 or so donors were re-analyzed and high-resolution HLA genotyping was added so that TCR occurrence patterns could be studied. Rather than drawing on any new phenotypic data, the later analysis identified candidate immune exposures from TCR beta sequences and the way those sequences occurred across donors. An earlier analysis of 587 of the donors used high-throughput TCR beta sequencing to judge whether each TCR beta V gene segment behaved as functional or pseudogenic. Donor age, sex, ethnicity and CMV serostatus were collected together with the repertoire data. A later genetic analysis took genome-wide SNP genotypes for about 65% of the 666 donors and used that subset as a discovery cohort. Every discovery cohort repertoire had been produced on one sequencing platform. Class I and class II HLA loci were covered by the typing at four-digit resolution. The number of donors typed differed by locus, with 629-630 for A, B, C, DRB1 and DQB1, around 560 for DQA1, over 600 for DPA1, and approximately 470 for DPB1. Roughly 5 DR-DQ haplotypes were treated as single units for association and clustering because of strong linkage in the cohort. On average, around 200,000 unique TCR beta nucleotide sequences were sequenced per donor among some 430 genotyped donors of the cohort, with 15% to 20% of those sequences being non-productive. Broad study findings and their caveats: A cluster of highly shared sequence variants was judged likely to be a technical artifact of the sequencing pipeline. The earlier analysis of about 600 of the donors excluded some 15 rarely observed V segments, including chromosome 9 orphons, because counts were too low. The cohort was sequenced for TCR beta chains only, and without alpha or paired-chain data the features that could be detected were limited. At a false discovery rate of 0.05, a later analysis linked about 17,000 TCR beta sequences to specific HLA alleles. Most TCR sequences were observed very rarely across donors, whereas some public TCRs were present in many individuals. In a later genetic analysis, a missense DCLRE1C variant was associated with V-gene and J-gene trimming of TCR beta chains, and the association was replicated in an independent cohort. In a later analysis, TCR association rates were found to vary across HLA loci, with the most associated TCRs seen for DRB1 alleles and the fewest for HLA-C alleles. Broadly in line with IMGT annotations, most TCR beta V segments showed up in productive rearrangements about 87% or about 30% of the time in an earlier analysis of approximately 600 of the donors. A further reported finding was that TCR beta sequences accurately predicted the HLA-A and HLA-B alleles for most subjects in the first cohort. In a later genetic analysis, fewer N-insertions in productive TCRs were reported among donors in an Asian-associated ancestry cluster than the approximately 710-donor mean. According to a later analysis, parvovirus B19, influenza, CMV and Epstein-Barr virus appeared linked to several top co-occurrence clusters. A later analysis found that HLA-associated TCR beta chains were more clonally expanded and had lower generation probabilities than equally common non-associated chains. Strong co-occurrence of HLA alleles, especially DR and DQ, made assigning TCR associations to individual alleles difficult. The authors suggested that the approach could potentially be extended to other disease states and immunological phenotypes. Correlated functional status among segregating V segments might be attributable to linkage disequilibrium, but an unknown experimental factor could not be ruled out. The only immune exposure information available for the cohort was CMV serostatus. Sequencing depth was assumed to be roughly uniform across donors in the presence/absence analyses, though that assumption may not hold. According to a later analysis, most CMV-associated TCR beta chains appeared to be HLA-restricted, and the HLA associations seemed to be driven largely by CMV exposure. Because HLA typing was unavailable for some donors at each locus, only the typed subset was used in association tests. In the study, around 150 TCR beta chains were listed as associated with cytomegalovirus. A few of the identified cytomegalovirus-associated TCR beta chains were confirmed in vitro to be specific for cytomegalovirus antigens. Because the 87-base-pair reads could not distinguish some IMGT-functional V segments, including TRBV6-2 and TRBV6-3, those segments were excluded. The classifier was reported to diagnose cytomegalovirus status with high specificity and sensitivity in both the original and validation cohorts.

Including cysteine and phenylalanine, the CDR3 has 13 amino acids. The retained sequence is limited to the CDR3, 39 bases, with the frame set at the first base. V is cut by 5 bases and J by 7 bases, and the space between the germline ends is 11 bases. As encoded in the germline V gene (reference sequence), CDR1 is SEHNR while CDR2 is FQNEAQ. This chain is built from TRBV7-9 and TRBJ2-2; no D gene can be assigned with confidence. This TCR derives from a man aged 50-59 years in good health and CMV-seronegative. The sample taken for sequencing was PBMCs. CDR3 sequence: CASSADLDGELFF. The DNA sequence is given as TGTGCCAGCAGCGCAGACTTGGACGGGGAGCTGTTTTTT. Extended through the reference TRBV7-9 and TRBJ2-2 proteins, this CDR3 yields the full variable domain: DTGVSQNPRHKITKRGQNVTFRCDPISEHNRLYWYRQTLGQGPEFLTYFQNEAQLEKSRLLSDRFSAERPKGSFSTLEIQRTEQGDSAMYLCASSADLDGELFFGEGSRLTVL.